The next 20 T cell receptor beta chains were all read from a single sample in a study of T cell repertoires in ileal Crohn's disease. Time point reported: inflamed ileum from the surgical specimen. Repertoires were generated with immunoSEQ multiplex PCR, while TCRdb's copy carries only in-frame clones and drops some. The sample gives roughly 15,000 clones, approximately 80% of which show up once; roughly 4% is in the top ten. Sequencing used ileal tissue. These receptors were obtained from an adult with Crohn's disease.

V is TRBV29-1 and J is TRBJ2-7, with D perhaps TRBD1 or TRBD2 (6 bases each). The germline gives CDR1 SQVTM, CDR2 ANQGSEA. The CDR3 spans 13 residues. V dropped 1 base and J dropped 4 bases, with 11 bases sitting between them. The CDR3 coding sequence is TGCAGCGTTGAAGGTGAAGGGGGGTACGAGCAGTACTTC. As protein: CSVEGEGGYEQYF.

V usage is TRBV6-5 and J usage is TRBJ1-5; 7 bases fit TRBD1. Germline V gene sequence: CDR1 MNHEY, CDR2 SVGAGI. The ends lost 9 bases at V and 5 bases at J; junction bases unmatched: 10. CDR3 length equals 14 residues. The CDR3 is CASTRRQGDQPQHF. In DNA form, the CDR3 reads TGTGCCAGTACCCGAAGGCAGGGGGATCAGCCCCAGCATTTT.

The CDR3 loop is CASSLGNTDTQYF. The CDR3 DNA follows: TGCGCCAGCAGCTTGGGAAACACAGATACGCAGTATTTT. The chain couples TRBV5-1 to TRBJ2-3, with D unclear. Between the trimmed V and J ends, which lost 0 bases and 2 bases, there was a span of 4 bases. This CDR3 has 13 amino acids. The germline CDR1 and CDR2 sequences are SGHRS and YFSETQ.

J is TRBJ1-4 and V is TRBV19, with D maybe TRBD1 (5 bases). V shed 6 bases and J shed 4 bases, with 12 bases lying between them. The CDR3 spans 14 residues. Germline V CDR1 and CDR2: LNHDA, SQIVND (reference sequence). CDR3 DNA: TGTGCCAGTAGCCCGGGACGGCTTAATGAAAAACTGTTTTTT. Its translation: CASSPGRLNEKLFF.

This chain joins TRBV18 and TRBJ2-7; D possibly corresponds to TRBD2 (5 bases). This CDR3 has 13 residues. Germline CDR1 and CDR2: KGHSH and LQKENI. With 3 bases removed from V and 6 bases from J, the gap between germline ends came to 12 bases. CDR3 in DNA: TGTGCCAGCTCACCCCGACCCGAGGGCGAGCAGTACTTC. Amino acids: CASSPRPEGEQYF.

The chain is built from TRBV28 and TRBJ1-5; no clear D. Per germline, CDR1 MDHEN and CDR2 SYDVKM. Trimming removed 5 bases from V and 7 bases from J, with 15 bases in between. This CDR3 comprises 14 residues. The CDR3 loop reads CASSRNAGGQPQHF. Written as DNA, the CDR3 is TGTGCCAGCAGTAGAAACGCCGGCGGGCAGCCCCAGCATTTT.

The chain employs TRBV9 and TRBJ2-3, with 9 bases identical to TRBD1. With 0 bases clipped from V and 1 base from J, the junction kept 6 bases outside the gene matches. CDR1 is SGDLS, CDR2 YYNGEE, per germline. This CDR3 spans 17 amino acids. As DNA, the CDR3 is TGTGCCAGCAGCGTAGACGGACAGGGGTACGGCACAGATACGCAGTATTTT. Its protein product is CASSVDGQGYGTDTQYF.

The chain has TRBV11-2 and TRBJ2-7; the match to TRBD2 covers 8 bases. In germline, CDR1 is SGHAT, CDR2 FQNNGV. V was clipped by 0 bases and J by 6 bases; unmatched bases: 4. This CDR3 contains 14 residues. The CDR3: CASSLDRGGREQYF. The CDR3 region has the DNA TGTGCCAGCAGCTTAGATCGGGGGGGGCGCGAGCAGTACTTC.

This clone was seen a handful of times. The chain couples TRBV11-2 to TRBJ2-6; unclear D gene. The CDR3 sequence is 16 residues long. CDR1 and CDR2 (germline): SGHAT, FQNNGV. Trimming cost V 0 bases and J 0 bases, with 6 bases left between them. CDR3 residues: CASSLDRGSGANVLTF. CDR3 coding DNA: TGTGCCAGCAGCTTAGATCGCGGCTCTGGGGCCAACGTCCTGACTTTC.

This clone was recorded a few times. The chain has TRBV5-6 and TRBJ2-3; the match to TRBD1 covers 8 bases. This CDR3 region has 16 residues. Losses at the gene ends were 0 bases for V and 5 bases for J; bases not matched to a gene: 8. Germline-derived CDR1 and CDR2 are SGHDT and YYEEEE. The CDR3 coding sequence is TGTGCCAGCAGCTTGGCCACAGGGGGTGGGGAAGATACGCAGTATTTT. Its protein product is CASSLATGGGEDTQYF. The entire variable domain, with the rest obtained from reference TRBV5-6 and TRBJ2-3, is as follows: DAGVTQSPTHLIKTRGQQVTLRCSPKSGHDTVSWYQQALGQGPQFIFQYYEEEERQRGNFPDRFSGHQFPNYSSELNVNALLLGDSALYLCASSLATGGGEDTQYFGPGTRLTVL.

This sequence joins TRBV2 and TRBJ1-1; D remains unclear. Germline loops: CDR1 SNHLY, CDR2 FYNNEI. V lost 7 bases and J 4 bases, leaving 7 bases between the germline ends. The CDR3 contains 11 residues. The CDR3: CASKGFTEAFF. CDR3 in DNA: TGTGCCAGCAAAGGGTTCACTGAAGCTTTCTTT.

The CDR3 sequence: CASSGDNTGELFF. The CDR3 DNA follows: TGTGCCAGCAGTGGGGACAACACCGGGGAGCTGTTTTTT. The chain is built from TRBV6-4 and TRBJ2-2; D may correspond to TRBD1 or TRBD2 (5 bases each). The germline V gene encodes CDR1 MRHNA and CDR2 SNTAGT. The CDR3 has 13 residues. Deletions cut 4 bases from V and 2 bases from J, with 5 bases between.

This clone has a handful of counts. V and J are TRBV7-2 and TRBJ2-3; TRBD1 aligns across 10 bases. Germline loops: CDR1 SGHTA, CDR2 FQGNSA. The CDR3 is made up of 16 amino acids. Losses at the gene ends were 4 bases for V and 2 bases for J; bases not matched to a gene: 6. As DNA, the CDR3 is TGTGCCAGCAGCTGGGCCGGGACAGGGGTCACAGATACGCAGTATTTT. Its protein product is CASSWAGTGVTDTQYF. The full variable domain, its missing parts supplied by reference TRBV7-2 and TRBJ2-3, is GAGVSQSPSNKVTEKGKDVELRCDPISGHTALYWYRQSLGQGLEFLIYFQGNSAPDKSGLPSDRFSAERTGGSVSTLTIQRTQQEDSAVYLCASSWAGTGVTDTQYFGPGTRLTVL.

In nucleotides, the CDR3 is TGCGCCAGCAGCTTGCCGCAGGGGGGCACAGATACGCAGTATTTT. It specifies CASSLPQGGTDTQYF. V is TRBV5-1 and J is TRBJ2-3; 7 bases align to TRBD1. The CDR3 contains 15 residues. With V trimmed by 1 base and J by 1 base, 3 bases remained unmatched. Germline V CDR1 and CDR2: SGHRS, YFSETQ.

This chain connects TRBV5-1 to TRBJ2-6, with unresolved D. CDR3 length equals 13 residues. Germline CDR1 and CDR2: SGHRS and YFSETQ. Deletions cut 4 bases from V and 7 bases from J, with 9 bases between. Here the CDR3 reads CASSPGAANVLTF. DNA for the CDR3: TGCGCCAGCAGCCCGGGTGCCGCCAACGTCCTGACTTTC.

This clone was seen only once. The V call is TRBV28, the J call TRBJ2-1; TRBD2 matches 11 bases. CDR3 length: 14 amino acids. In germline, CDR1 is MDHEN, CDR2 SYDVKM. With 5 bases clipped from V and 4 bases from J, the junction kept 1 base outside the gene matches. CDR3 protein: CASSASGRYNEQFF. The DNA of the CDR3 is TGTGCCAGCAGTGCTAGCGGGAGGTACAATGAGCAGTTCTTC.

This clone has just one count. The J gene is TRBJ2-7, the V gene TRBV7-6; no reliable D call. The length of the CDR3 is 13 residues. Germline loops: CDR1 SGHVS, CDR2 FNYEAQ. V dropped 1 base and J dropped 5 bases, with 9 bases sitting between them. Here the CDR3 reads CASSLGGSNEQYF. The CDR3 DNA sequence: TGTGCCAGCAGCTTAGGGGGTAGCAACGAGCAGTACTTC.

This chain links TRBV7-8 with TRBJ2-2; 10 positions match TRBD1. CDR3 length: 15 residues. Germline V gene sequence: CDR1 SGHVS, CDR2 FQNEAQ. The V segment lost 5 bases and the J segment 4 bases; nucleotides outside the gene matches: 4. The CDR3 sequence is CASSRRTGGTGELFF. CDR3 DNA: TGTGCCAGCAGCCGACGGACAGGGGGCACCGGGGAGCTGTTTTTT.

The rearrangement joins TRBV10-2 to TRBJ1-5; tentative D call: TRBD1 (5 bases). Germline loops: CDR1 WSHSY, CDR2 SAAADI. This CDR3 has 13 amino acids. V lost 11 bases and J 4 bases, leaving 15 bases between the germline ends. Here the CDR3 DNA reads TGCGCCGCGGGGCCTGGAGGAAATCAGCCCCAGCATTTT. This translates into CAAGPGGNQPQHF.

In its sample, this clone is medium-sized. V gene TRBV6-1 combines with J gene TRBJ1-1, with unresolved D. This CDR3 spans 15 amino acids. V was cut by 2 bases and J by 2 bases, with 12 bases left in between. Germline CDR1 reads MNHNS; CDR2 reads SASEGT. As DNA, the CDR3 is TGTGCCAGCAGTGAACTCCCAGGAACCAACACTGAAGCTTTCTTT. This encodes CASSELPGTNTEAFF.